This T cell receptor (beta chain) was observed in a study of T-cell memory formation after mild COVID-19 (dated by TCRdb to 2020 to 2022). Study-wide context: Most TCR sequence clusters were specific to one of the two donors. In a couple of donors, T-cell clones that expanded and contracted after mild COVID-19 were tracked by sequencing TCRalpha and TCRbeta repertoires over time. The cohort comprised two young, previously healthy adult volunteers, one female and one male. Study-level results and caveats: SARS-CoV-2 specificity of the second-wave clones peaking on day 37 was not confirmed. Clones that contracted from day 15 to 85 showed balanced CD4/CD8 phenotypes, whereas a second wave of clones that expanded from day 15 to 37 leaned towards CD4+. Some responding clones were detected in pre-infection memory, suggesting pre-existing cross-reactive memory T cells joined the SARS-CoV-2 response. Only a couple of mild cases were covered by the study, and larger cohorts that include severe cases with pre-infection samples were considered necessary. Contracting CD4+ clones appeared mostly in the CM and EM memory subsets, whereas CD8+ clones were enriched in EMRA.

This clonotype came up many times. Its antigen is currently not known. Base-call qualities are not available, and no considerably larger clone is one nucleotide away. Ficoll-Paque density gradient centrifugation was used to isolate PBMCs. Taken from cysteine to phenylalanine, the CDR3 has 15 residues. Of all the DNA, just the CDR3 is kept, 45 bases in frame from base 1. The germline V gene supplies CDR1 LGHNA and CDR2 YNFKEQ. From V the trimming removes 0 bases and from J it removes 8 bases, while the gene matches leave 9 bases of the junction unaccounted for. The run used an Illumina NovaSeq 6000. TCRalpha and TCRbeta cDNA libraries were constructed by 5'RACE with constant-segment primers, with sample barcodes and unique molecular identifiers being introduced. RNA was extracted from every sample with Trizol reagent. Libraries were amplified in two PCR steps, with a second sample barcode and Illumina TruSeq adapters added in the second step. The libraries were sequenced on an Illumina NovaSeq using 2 x 150 bp paired-end reads. In the authors' own workflow: Demultiplexing of reads and collapsing into UMI-guided consensus sequences were performed with migec v1.2.7. Using mixcr v2.1.11, UMI consensuses were aligned to TRA and TRB V and J templates and then assembled into clonotypes. A clonotype was counted as expanded or contracted only if both edgeR and NoisET called the change significant, with noise models trained on biological replicates. For edgeR calls, the cutoffs were a false discovery rate-adjusted p below 0.01 and a log2 fold-change threshold of 1. As an exploratory analysis of dynamics, max-normalized trajectories of the 1000 most abundant clonotypes were examined by PCA with hierarchical clustering. Separately sequenced CD4+ and CD8+ repertoires were used to assign the CD4 or CD8 phenotype of responding clones. TCRdb reworked the public reads: Q25 trimming with fastp, MiXCR clone assembly, productive beta chains retained. Rows are combined by CDR3 protein, so each entry shows the most common genes and DNA. In this record, the V and J calls reflect TCRdb's handling and not the investigators' own analysis. The sample table records roughly 300,000 distinct CDR3 sequences; less than 9.5% of these occur just once. The ten largest account for around a fifth of the sample.

This sequence uses TRBV4-2 and TRBJ1-2; 7 nucleotides in the junction match TRBD1. Sequenced material: PBMCs or a T cell subset sorted from them (not recorded which). The clonotype originates from a man aged 18 to 29 who had mild COVID-19 (a few samples of this study predate the infection). The sample titles of this study are shuffled in the database, so cell type and time point are left out; the donor was told from shared clones. The DNA is TGTGCCAGCAGCCAAGACGGTGACAGGGTGGGCGGCTACACCTTC. The resulting protein is CASSQDGDRVGGYTF.